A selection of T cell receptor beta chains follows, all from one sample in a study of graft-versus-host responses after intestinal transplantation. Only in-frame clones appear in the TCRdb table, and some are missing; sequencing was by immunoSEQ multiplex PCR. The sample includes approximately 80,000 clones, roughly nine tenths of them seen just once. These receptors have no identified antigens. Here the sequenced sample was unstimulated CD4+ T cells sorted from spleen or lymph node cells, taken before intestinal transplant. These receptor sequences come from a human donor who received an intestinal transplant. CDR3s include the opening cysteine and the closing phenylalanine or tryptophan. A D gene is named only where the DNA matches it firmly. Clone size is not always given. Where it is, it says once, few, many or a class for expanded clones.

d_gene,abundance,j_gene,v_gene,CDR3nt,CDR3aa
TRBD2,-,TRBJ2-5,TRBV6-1,TGTGCCAGCAGTATGACTAGCGGGAGAGGAGAGACCCAGTACTTC,CASSMTSGRGETQYF
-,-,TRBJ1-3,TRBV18,TGTGCCAGCTCACCGCGGCGGGCTGAGAGCTCTGGAAACACCATATATTTT,CASSPRRAESSGNTIYF
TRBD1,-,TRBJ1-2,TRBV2,TGTGCCAGCGTGGGACAGGGGTTTGGCTACACCTTC,CASVGQGFGYTF
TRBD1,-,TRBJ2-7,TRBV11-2,TGTGCCAGCTCCTGGGGTAGGGGGCCCCCCTACGAGCAGTACTTC,CASSWGRGPPYEQYF
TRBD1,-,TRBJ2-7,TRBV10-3,TGTGCCATCAGTAAGGACAGGGGAGGGGAGAGTGGGCAGTACTTC,CAISKDRGGESGQYF
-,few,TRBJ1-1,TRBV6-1,TGTGCCAGCAGTTTGGACAGCTTGAACACTGAAGCTTTCTTT,CASSLDSLNTEAFF
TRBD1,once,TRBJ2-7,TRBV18,TGTGCCAGCTCACCCTACGGACAGGCCTACGAGCAGTACTTC,CASSPYGQAYEQYF
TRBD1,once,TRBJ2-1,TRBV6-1,TGTGCCAGCAGTCCCCACAGGGGAACTGAGCAGTTCTTC,CASSPHRGTEQFF
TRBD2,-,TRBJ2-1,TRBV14,TGTGCCAGCAGCCGGGAACTAGCGGCCTACAATGAGCAGTTCTTC,CASSRELAAYNEQFF
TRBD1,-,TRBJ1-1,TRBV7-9,TGTGCCAGCAGCCAGACAGGGCCAAACACTGAAGCTTTCTTT,CASSQTGPNTEAFF
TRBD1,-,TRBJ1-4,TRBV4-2,TGTGCCAGCAGCCAAGAGGTTCACAGGGGATATGAAAAACTGTTTTTT,CASSQEVHRGYEKLFF
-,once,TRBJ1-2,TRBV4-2,TGTGCCAGCAGCGTCTCCTCAAATCAACAGGGTGATAACTATGGCTACACCTTC,CASSVSSNQQGDNYGYTF
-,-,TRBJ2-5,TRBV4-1,TGCGCCAGCAGCCAAGTCAGGGGCCAAGAGACCCAGTACTTC,CASSQVRGQETQYF
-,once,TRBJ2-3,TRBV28,TGTGCCAGCAGTCTATCCCAGGGGATTTCCACAGATACGCAGTATTTT,CASSLSQGISTDTQYF
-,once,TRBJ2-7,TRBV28,TGTGCCAGCAGCTCCCTGACTGACGAGCAGTACTTC,CASSSLTDEQYF
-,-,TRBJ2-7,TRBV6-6,TGTGCCAGCAGCCAAACAGGGTTCTTCTACGAGCAGTACTTC,CASSQTGFFYEQYF
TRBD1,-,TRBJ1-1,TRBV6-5,TGTGCCAGCAGTTACTCGATATCAGGGGGCGGAATAGCTTTCTTT,CASSYSISGGGIAFF
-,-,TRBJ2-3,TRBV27,TGTGCCAGCAGTTGGGCAGTTGGAGATACGCAGTATTTT,CASSWAVGDTQYF
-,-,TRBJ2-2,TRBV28,TGTGCCAGCAGTTTATTTACAGCTAACACCGGGGAGCTGTTTTTT,CASSLFTANTGELFF
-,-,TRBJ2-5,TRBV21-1,TGTGCCAGCAGCAAAGGCCACGGACAGAAAGAGACCCAGTACTTC,CASSKGHGQKETQYF
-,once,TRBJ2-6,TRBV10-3,TGTGCCATCAGTGGTACAGGGAGGGGAGCCAACGTCCTGACTTTC,CAISGTGRGANVLTF
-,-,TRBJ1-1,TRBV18,TGTGCCAGCTCACCGAAGACGGGGACTGAAGCTTTCTTT,CASSPKTGTEAFF
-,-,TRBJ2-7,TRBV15,TGTGCCACCAGCAGAGATCTGACGGACATCAACTCCTACGAGCAGTACTTC,CATSRDLTDINSYEQYF
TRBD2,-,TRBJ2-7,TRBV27,TGTGCCAGCAGTCCGACTAGCGGGAGAGACGAGCAGTACTTC,CASSPTSGRDEQYF
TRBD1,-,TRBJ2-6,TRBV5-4,TGTGCCAGCAGCTCCCTGACAGGGTCTGGGGCCAACGTCCTGACTTTC,CASSSLTGSGANVLTF
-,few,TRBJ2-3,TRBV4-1,TGCGCCAGCAGCCAAGCGGGGGTCACAGATACGCAGTATTTT,CASSQAGVTDTQYF
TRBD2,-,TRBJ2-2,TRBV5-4,TGTGCCAGCACCTCGGGAGGTAGCGGGAGTACCGGGGAGCTGTTTTTT,CASTSGGSGSTGELFF
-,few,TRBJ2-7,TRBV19,TGTGCCAGTAGTCGGACTGTGAGCTCCTACGAGCAGTACTTC,CASSRTVSSYEQYF
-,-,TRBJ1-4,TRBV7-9,TGTGCCAGCAGCTTAGTCGGCAGGGGAGAAAAACTGTTTTTT,CASSLVGRGEKLFF
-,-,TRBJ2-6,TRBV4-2,TGTGCCAGCAGCCTTATGAGTCCCTCTGGGGCCAACGTCCTGACTTTC,CASSLMSPSGANVLTF
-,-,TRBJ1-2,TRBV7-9,TGTGCCAGCAGCTTAGGGGGCGGAAACTATGGCTACACCTTC,CASSLGGGNYGYTF
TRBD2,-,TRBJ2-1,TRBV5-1,TGCGCCAGCAGCTTGGAATCGGGAGGGGACAATGAGCAGTTCTTC,CASSLESGGDNEQFF
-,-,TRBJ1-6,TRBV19,TGTGCCAGTAGTATCGCAGGCTCCTATAATTCACCCCTCCACTTT,CASSIAGSYNSPLHF
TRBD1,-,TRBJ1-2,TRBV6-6,TGTGCCAGCAGTTACACAGACAGGGGAGGCTACACCTTC,CASSYTDRGGYTF
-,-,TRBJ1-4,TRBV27,TGTGCCAGCAGTAGACAGGAGGTTAGTGGGTCTAATGAAAAACTGTTTTTT,CASSRQEVSGSNEKLFF
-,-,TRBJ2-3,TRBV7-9,TGTGCCAGCAGCTTTTCCGGGGATACGCAGTATTTT,CASSFSGDTQYF
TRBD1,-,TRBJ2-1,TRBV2,TGTGCCAGCAGTGATCACAGGGGAAGCAATGAGCAGTTCTTC,CASSDHRGSNEQFF
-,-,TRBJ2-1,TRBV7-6,TGTGCCAGCAGCTTAGCGCAGGGATCGATGATGGTCAATGAGCAGTTCTTC,CASSLAQGSMMVNEQFF
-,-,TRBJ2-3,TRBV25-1,TGTGCCAGCACCGGTTCAGATACGCAGTATTTT,CASTGSDTQYF
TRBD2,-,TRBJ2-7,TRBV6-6,TGTGCCAGCAGCCCCCTCGGGAGGGAACTCGAGCAGTACTTC,CASSPLGRELEQYF
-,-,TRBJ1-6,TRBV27,TGTGCCAGCGGGGCCGGCAACTATAATTCACCCCTCCACTTT,CASGAGNYNSPLHF
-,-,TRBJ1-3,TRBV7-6,TGTGCCAGCAGTCAGGAAGCTGGAAACACCATATATTTT,CASSQEAGNTIYF
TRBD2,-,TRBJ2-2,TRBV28,TGCGCAACTAGCGGGGGACCAACCGGGGAGCTGTTTTTT,CATSGGPTGELFF
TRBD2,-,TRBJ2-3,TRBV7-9,TGTGCCAGCAGCCATGGTCCGGGACTAGCGGGAACAGATACGCAGTATTTT,CASSHGPGLAGTDTQYF
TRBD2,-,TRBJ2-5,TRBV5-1,TGCGCCAGCAGCAAGGGACTAGCGGCAACCTTCCAAGAGACCCAGTACTTC,CASSKGLAATFQETQYF
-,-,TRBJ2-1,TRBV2,TGTGCCAGCGTTGATAGCTTCGCCAATGAGCAGTTCTTC,CASVDSFANEQFF
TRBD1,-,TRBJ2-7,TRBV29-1,TGCAGCGTCACAGGGGCTTACGAGCAGTACTTC,CSVTGAYEQYF
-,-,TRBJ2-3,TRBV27,TGTGCCAGCAGTTTTATTAGCACAGATACGCAGTATTTT,CASSFISTDTQYF
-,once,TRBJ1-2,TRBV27,TGTGCCAGCAGTTTATCGAAAGCACGCGGGGACTATGGCTACACCTTC,CASSLSKARGDYGYTF
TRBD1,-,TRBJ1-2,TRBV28,TGTGCCAGCAGTCTAGGGACAGCGAGTTACTATGGCTACACCTTC,CASSLGTASYYGYTF
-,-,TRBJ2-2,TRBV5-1,TGCGCCAGCAGCTTGGTATCCTCGAACACCGGGGAGCTGTTTTTT,CASSLVSSNTGELFF
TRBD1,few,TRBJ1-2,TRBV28,TGTGCCAGCAGTCCCTTAGCGACCGACAGGGCCTATGGCTACACCTTC,CASSPLATDRAYGYTF
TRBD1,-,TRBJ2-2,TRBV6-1,TGTGCCAGCGGAGGACAGGGGGCGACCGGGGAGCTGTTTTTT,CASGGQGATGELFF
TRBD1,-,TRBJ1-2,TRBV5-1,TGCGCCAGCAGCCTCGGACAGGATAACGCGGGCTACACCTTC,CASSLGQDNAGYTF
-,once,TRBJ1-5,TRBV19,TGTGCCAGTAGTATAGCAGGAGGGAATCAGCCCCAGCATTTT,CASSIAGGNQPQHF